A single sample gave rise to the 16 T cell receptor beta chains below, sequenced in a study of T-cell reconstitution after alpha-beta-depleted transplantation in children. A TCRbeta library incorporating unique molecular identifiers was prepared. TCRdb reanalysed the PCR reads using MiXCR and keeps one entry per CDR3 protein. The sample carries approximately 420,000 distinct CDR3 sequences, 11% recorded once. The sequencing used PBMCs from the stem cell graft donor, collected from the stem cell graft. The receptor source for this set is a human donor who donated a stem cell graft to a child with acute myeloid leukemia.

There are a few counts of this clonotype. J is TRBJ2-4 and V is TRBV20-1; TRBD2 matches 12 bases. The CDR3 runs 13 residues. Losses at the gene ends were 7 bases for V and 5 bases for J; bases not matched to a gene: 3. Germline CDR1 DFQATT, CDR2 SNEGSKA (reference sequence). The CDR3 loop reads CSVRLAGENIQYF. The CDR3, as DNA: TGCAGTGTTCGACTAGCGGGAGAAAACATTCAGTACTTC.

V is TRBV7-9 and J is TRBJ2-5, with D perhaps TRBD2 (5 bases). The CDR3 runs to 14 residues. CDR1 and CDR2 (germline): SEHNR, FQNEAQ (reference sequence). Trimming removed 6 bases at V and 13 bases at J, with 24 bases between. The CDR3 DNA sequence: TGTGCCAGCAGTCCGGGGAATACTCTTAGGCCCCCGTACTTC. Translated: CASSPGNTLRPPYF. Combining the CDR3 with reference TRBV7-9 and TRBJ2-5 gives the whole variable domain DTGVSQNPRHKITKRGQNVTFRCDPISEHNRLYWYRQTLGQGPEFLTYFQNEAQLEKSRLLSDRFSAERPKGSFSTLEIQRTEQGDSAMYLCASSPGNTLRPPYFGPGTRLLVL.

The chain links TRBV7-2 to TRBJ2-1; 11 nucleotides align to TRBD2. V shed 6 bases and J 0 bases; nucleotides not matched to a gene: 7. The germline V gene has CDR1 SGHTA and CDR2 FQGNSA. The CDR3 is 17 residues long. Here the CDR3 reads CASSHLAGGDSYNEQFF. The CDR3 DNA sequence: TGTGCCAGCAGTCACCTAGCGGGAGGTGACTCCTACAATGAGCAGTTCTTC.

The rearrangement links TRBV3-1 to TRBJ1-1; unclear D gene. V was pared by 0 bases and J by 5 bases, with 7 bases between. Per germline, CDR1 LGHDT and CDR2 YNNKEL (reference sequence). The CDR3 contains 13 residues. CDR3 DNA sequence: TGTGCCAGCAGCCAAGATCTGAGGACTGAAGCTTTCTTT. Amino acids: CASSQDLRTEAFF. Filled out from reference TRBV3-1 and TRBJ1-1, the complete variable domain reads DTAVSQTPKYLVTQMGNDKSIKCEQNLGHDTMYWYKQDSKKFLKIMFSYNNKELIINETVPNRFSPKSPDKAHLNLHINSLELGDSAVYFCASSQDLRTEAFFGQGTRLTVV.

This chain uses TRBV12-3 or TRBV12-4 with TRBJ2-1; a possible D gene is TRBD2 (5 bases). The CDR3 extends over 14 amino acids. Trimming shortened V by 2 bases and J by 6 bases, and 11 bases separated the two germline ends. DNA for the CDR3: TGTGCCAGCAGTTTACAATTAGCGTCCAATGAGCAGTTCTTC. It yields the protein CASSLQLASNEQFF.

This chain links TRBV27 with TRBJ2-1; perhaps TRBD1 as D (6 bases). V was clipped by 2 bases and J by 5 bases, with 10 bases between them. CDR1 MNHEY and CDR2 SMNVEV come from the germline V gene (reference sequence). CDR3 length: 14 amino acids. The CDR3 here is CASSLTGTNNEQFF. The CDR3 DNA sequence: TGTGCCAGCAGTTTAACGGGGACAAACAATGAGCAGTTCTTC.

This chain joins TRBV20-1 and TRBJ2-1, with TRBD2 identical over 10 bases. The V and J ends lost 3 bases and 3 bases, in that order; junction bases with no gene match: 5. The CDR3 spans 15 residues. Germline V gene data show CDR1 as DFQATT and CDR2 as SNEGSKA (reference sequence). The CDR3 region is CSASGLADLYNEQFF. The CDR3 nucleotides are TGCAGTGCTAGTGGACTAGCGGACCTCTACAATGAGCAGTTCTTC.

This sequence joins TRBV27 and TRBJ2-7, with TRBD1 identical over 11 bases. The ends lost 8 bases at V and 6 bases at J; junction bases unmatched: 3. CDR1 is MNHEY and CDR2 is SMNVEV in the germline V gene (reference sequence). The CDR3 loop spans 12 amino acids. CDR3 DNA sequence: TGTGCCAGCGCGGGACAGGGGGGCGAGCAGTACTTC. It encodes CASAGQGGEQYF.

This clonotype was recorded a few times. The chain uses TRBV10-3 and TRBJ2-6; D not certain. The germline CDR1 and CDR2 sequences are ENHRY and SYGVKD. V gave up 8 bases and J gave up 1 base, with 9 bases separating them. This CDR3 is built from 14 residues. CDR3 nucleotide sequence: TGTGCCATCCGCGTGGAATCTGGGGCCAACGTCCTGACTTTC. Its translation is CAIRVESGANVLTF.

The CDR3 DNA is TGCAGCGCTGGCGGGGGGGTCAATGAGCAGTTCTTC. Protein sequence: CSAGGGVNEQFF. The chain is built from TRBV20-1 and TRBJ2-1; the match to TRBD2 covers 9 bases. CDR1 DFQATT and CDR2 SNEGSKA come from the germline V gene (reference sequence). The CDR3 runs to 12 residues.

J is TRBJ2-1 and V is TRBV7-2, with D perhaps TRBD2 (5 bases). The germline CDR1 and CDR2 sequences are SGHTA and FQGNSA. The CDR3 consists of 16 residues. The ends were cut back, 2 bases at V and 2 bases at J, with 13 bases in the middle. CDR3 in DNA: TGTGCCAGCAGCTTAAGAGGCCTAGCCCCCTACAATGAGCAGTTCTTC. Encoded protein: CASSLRGLAPYNEQFF.

This clonotype has a handful of counts. The chain joins TRBV20-1 to TRBJ2-3; TRBD2 matches 9 bases. The CDR3 totals 16 residues. Germline-derived CDR1 and CDR2 are DFQATT and SNEGSKA (reference sequence). The ends lost 5 bases at V and 6 bases at J; junction bases unmatched: 15. CDR3 region: CSAPKPGTSWADTQYF. CDR3 sequence (DNA): TGCAGTGCTCCTAAACCCGGGACTAGCTGGGCGGATACGCAGTATTTT.

This clonotype was counted a few times. The chain is built from TRBV5-1 and TRBJ1-1; 12 bases match TRBD1. The CDR3 runs 15 residues. V was pared by 4 bases and J by 6 bases, with 7 bases of the junction left unmatched. The germline V gene encodes CDR1 SGHRS and CDR2 YFSETQ. CDR3 DNA: TGCGCCAGCAGCGGTGGGACAGGGGGCAGATCTGAAGCTTTCTTT. It translates to CASSGGTGGRSEAFF.

This chain connects TRBV10-3 to TRBJ1-6, with a possible D match to TRBD1 (5 bases). V lost 6 bases to trimming and J lost 4 bases, with 16 bases between them. Germline V lookup: CDR1 ENHRY, CDR2 SYGVKD. The CDR3 totals 16 residues. This CDR3 reads CAIRESRDGYNSPLHF. CDR3 DNA: TGTGCCATCAGGGAATCCCGGGACGGATATAATTCACCCCTCCACTTT.

Only a few counts were recorded for this clonotype. The chain is built from TRBV6-1 and TRBJ2-7; D might be TRBD2 (6 bases). Trimming cost V 7 bases and J 6 bases, with 13 bases left between them. The CDR3 is 12 residues long. The germline V gene has CDR1 MNHNS and CDR2 SASEGT. The CDR3 spells CASTQGAGEQYV. The CDR3 region has the DNA TGTGCCAGCACCCAGGGAGCGGGCGAGCAGTACGTC.

This clonotype has at least ten counts. The genes are TRBV11-1 and TRBJ2-3; 10 bases fit TRBD2. Germline CDR1 and CDR2: SGHAT and FQDESV (reference sequence). V lost 3 bases and J lost 2; bases outside the gene matches: 8. This CDR3 is 17 amino acids long. CDR3 sequence: CASSFGLAGEATDTQYF. CDR3 DNA: TGTGCCAGCAGCTTCGGCCTAGCGGGGGAAGCCACAGATACGCAGTATTTT.